There are many counts of the clone carrying this TCR beta chain. Its matching antigen is unknown. These data belong to a study of blood T cells in healthy people across ages. It was with a sample-barcoded 5' primer and a J-beta primer mix that a second PCR of roughly 7 to 12 cycles was run. TCRdb called the 5' RACE reads again in MiXCR, with one record for every CDR3 protein. The table has around 1,000,000 distinct CDR3 sequences, 20% to 25% seen once. CDR1 is DFQATT and CDR2 is SNEGSKA in the germline V gene (reference sequence). V was pared by 2 bases and J by 4 bases, with 5 bases of the junction left unmatched. CDR3 length: 15 residues. Study-wide results and caveats: When set beside aged donors, long-lived donors presented more naive CD4+ cells and higher diversity. Measured against age, TCR beta diversity per million T cells decreased in a roughly linear manner.

These data also featured in a second study, about T cells of mothers and their children. According to that study: A few healthy Caucasian mothers gave samples, and so did their six children. Compared with unrelated pairs, related mother-child pairs had slightly higher, non-significant overlap.

The sample was blood. V usage is TRBV20-1 and J usage is TRBJ2-7, with 13 positions matching TRBD2. The sequence derives from a girl aged 2 to 9 in good health. CDR3 sequence reads: CSARTGLAGVYEQYF. In DNA, the CDR3 is TGCAGTGCTAGAACCGGACTAGCGGGAGTGTACGAGCAGTACTTC.